This T cell receptor beta chain is from a study of blood T cells in healthy people across ages. Study results and limitations: The fall in TCR beta diversity per million T cells was roughly linear with age.

Then a second PCR, running roughly 7 to 11 cycles, was carried out with a sample-barcoded 5' primer and a J-beta primer mix. In TCRdb, the 5' RACE reads were re-called with MiXCR into one record per CDR3 protein. The data hold 750,000 to 950,000 distinct CDR3 sequences, with under 30% observed a single time. The CDR3 covers 15 residues. Germline loops: CDR1 KGHSH, CDR2 LQKENI. V lost 6 bases, J lost 3 bases, and 7 bases stayed unmatched. This clonotype was seen only a few times. Its antigen is unidentified. Another study also made use of these data, one on T cells of mothers and their children. That investigation notes: The authors detected no persistent microchimeric T cell clones.

The sequence derives from a boy younger than 18 in good health. The chain couples TRBV18 to TRBJ2-2; 7 bases are shared with TRBD2. The sample comprised blood. CDR3: CASSQQGRDTGELFF. The CDR3 DNA sequence: TGTGCCAGCTCGCAACAAGGGAGGGACACCGGGGAGCTGTTTTTT.